Below, one T cell receptor (beta chain) is given with its context. Antigen: not known. These data belong to a study of blood T cells in healthy people across ages. Findings and caveats of the study: The CMV status of each donor remained undetermined, and this could have confounded shifts in expanded clonotypes. Diversity was higher, and naive CD4+ cells more numerous, in long-lived donors than in aged donors.

A J-beta primer mix and a sample-barcoded 5' primer were used in a second PCR of roughly 6 to 11 cycles. Carrying 12 random nucleotides, a template-switch adaptor labeled each individual cDNA molecule. TCRdb used MiXCR to reprocess the 5' RACE reads, holding one entry per CDR3 protein. The data contain around 1,800,000 distinct CDR3 sequences, approximately 40% of them seen just once; the ten biggest clones take up roughly 23%. The CDR3 length is 15 residues. Between the trimmed V and J ends, which lost 5 bases and 0 bases, there was a span of 13 bases. CDR1 is SGHRS and CDR2 is YFSETQ in the germline V gene.

Sequenced: blood. The TCR originated in a human donor in good health. This sequence joins TRBV5-1 and TRBJ2-3; a weak D match, TRBD2 (6 bases). CDR3 region: CASRRDSLSTDTQYF. CDR3 DNA sequence: TGCGCCAGCAGAAGGGACTCCTTGAGCACAGATACGCAGTATTTT.